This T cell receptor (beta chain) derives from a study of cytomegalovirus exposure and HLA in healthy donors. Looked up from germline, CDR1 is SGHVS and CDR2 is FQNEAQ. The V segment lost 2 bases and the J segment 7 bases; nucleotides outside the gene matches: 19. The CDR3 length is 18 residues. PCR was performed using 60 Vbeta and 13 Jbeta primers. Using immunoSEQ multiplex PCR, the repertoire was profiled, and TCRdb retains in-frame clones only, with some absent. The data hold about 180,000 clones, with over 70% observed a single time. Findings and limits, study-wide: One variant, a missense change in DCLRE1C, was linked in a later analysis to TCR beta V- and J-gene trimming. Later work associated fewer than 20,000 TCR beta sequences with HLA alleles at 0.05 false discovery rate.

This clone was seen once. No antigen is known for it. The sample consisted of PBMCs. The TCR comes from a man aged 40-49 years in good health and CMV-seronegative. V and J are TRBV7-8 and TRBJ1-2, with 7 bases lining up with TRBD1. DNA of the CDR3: TGTGCCAGCAGCTTATCCCGAGACAGGGCTGGCCCCGGTGCTGGCTACACCTTC. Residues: CASSLSRDRAGPGAGYTF.